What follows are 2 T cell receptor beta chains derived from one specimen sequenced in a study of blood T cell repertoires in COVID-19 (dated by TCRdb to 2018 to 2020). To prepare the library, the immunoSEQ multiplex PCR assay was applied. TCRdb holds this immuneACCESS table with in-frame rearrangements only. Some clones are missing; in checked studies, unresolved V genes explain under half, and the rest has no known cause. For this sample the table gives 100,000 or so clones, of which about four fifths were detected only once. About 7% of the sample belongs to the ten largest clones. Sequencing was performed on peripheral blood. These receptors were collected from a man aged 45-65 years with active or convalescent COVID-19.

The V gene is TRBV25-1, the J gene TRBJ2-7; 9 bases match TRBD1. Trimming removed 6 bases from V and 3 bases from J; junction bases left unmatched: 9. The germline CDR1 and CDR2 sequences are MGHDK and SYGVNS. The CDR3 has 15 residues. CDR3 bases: TGTGCCAGCAGCGATGACAACAGGGGGCTCTACGAGCAGTACTTC. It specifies CASSDDNRGLYEQYF.

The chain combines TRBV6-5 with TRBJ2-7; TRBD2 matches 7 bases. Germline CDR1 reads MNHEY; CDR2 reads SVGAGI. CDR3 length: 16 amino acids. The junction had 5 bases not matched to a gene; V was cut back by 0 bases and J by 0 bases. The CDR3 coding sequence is TGTGCCAGCAGTTACTCGGGAGGCGGGAGCTCCTACGAGCAGTACTTC. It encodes CASSYSGGGSSYEQYF.